Listed below are T cell receptor beta chains from one sample, sequenced in a study of CD8+ T cells in alopecia areata. Assay used: immunoSEQ multiplex PCR; TCRdb lists only in-frame clones, some missing. The sample lists about 91,000 clones; nearly 45% were seen once. The sample consisted of CD4+ T cells sorted from blood. Receptors originate from a human donor with alopecia areata. Each CDR3 is given with its conserved first and last residue. D genes are given only for firm matches. Clone sizes are given selectively: once, few, many, or a class where the clone is expanded.

size: -
J: TRBJ2-1
D: -
V: TRBV19
CDR3: CASGITFGGNEQFF
DNA: TGTGCCAGCGGCATTACTTTCGGGGGCAATGAGCAGTTCTTC

size: once
J: TRBJ1-5
D: TRBD1
V: TRBV30
CDR3: CAWSRQRTGRGNQPQHF
DNA: TGTGCCTGGAGTCGGCAGAGGACAGGGAGGGGCAATCAGCCCCAGCATTTT

size: many
J: TRBJ2-5
D: TRBD1
V: TRBV29-1
CDR3: CSVEGQGARQETQYF
DNA: TGCAGCGTTGAAGGACAGGGGGCTAGGCAAGAGACCCAGTACTTC

size: -
J: TRBJ2-1
D: TRBD2
V: TRBV5-1
CDR3: CASSLTSGIGNEQFF
DNA: TGCGCCAGCAGCTTGACTAGCGGGATCGGCAATGAGCAGTTCTTC

size: few
J: TRBJ2-7
D: -
V: TRBV28
CDR3: CASSPQSEQYF
DNA: TGTGCCAGCAGTCCCCAATCCGAGCAGTACTTC

size: -
J: TRBJ2-1
D: TRBD2
V: TRBV2
CDR3: CASSELGGVTYNEQFF
DNA: TGTGCCAGCAGTGAATTGGGGGGGGTCACCTACAATGAGCAGTTCTTC

size: once
J: TRBJ2-3
D: -
V: TRBV5-1
CDR3: CASSSSWGTDTQYF
DNA: TGCGCCAGCAGCTCATCTTGGGGCACAGATACGCAGTATTTT

size: -
J: TRBJ2-7
D: -
V: TRBV23-1
CDR3: CASSQPRGSSYF
DNA: TGCGCCAGCAGTCAACCGAGGGGCAGCTCGTACTTC

size: -
J: TRBJ2-1
D: TRBD2
V: TRBV14
CDR3: CASSQVQIIAGSYNEQFF
DNA: TGTGCCAGCAGCCAAGTTCAGATAATAGCGGGATCCTACAATGAGCAGTTCTTC

size: -
J: TRBJ2-7
D: -
V: TRBV6-5
CDR3: CASRYSPEARQYF
DNA: TGTGCCAGCCGATACTCACCGGAAGCGCGGCAGTACTTC

size: -
J: TRBJ2-6
D: -
V: TRBV30
CDR3: CAWSPNPLTF
DNA: TGTGCCTGGAGTCCGAACCCCCTGACTTTC

size: -
J: TRBJ2-4
D: -
V: TRBV2
CDR3: CASSGLRTGNIQYF
DNA: TGTGCCAGCAGTGGTCTTAGGACTGGAAACATTCAGTACTTC

size: -
J: TRBJ1-2
D: -
V: TRBV29-1
CDR3: CSVEEGWDGYTF
DNA: TGCAGCGTTGAGGAGGGTTGGGATGGCTACACCTTC

size: -
J: TRBJ1-6
D: -
V: TRBV2
CDR3: CASGINRENSPLHF
DNA: TGTGCCAGCGGAATAAACAGGGAAAATTCACCCCTCCACTTT

size: few
J: TRBJ2-7
D: TRBD1
V: TRBV30
CDR3: CAWSPEGATIQGQYF
DNA: TGTGCCTGGAGCCCTGAGGGGGCTACCATCCAGGGGCAGTACTTC

size: -
J: TRBJ2-7
D: -
V: TRBV6-5
CDR3: CASSPVGAGEQYF
DNA: TGTGCCAGCAGCCCAGTTGGGGCAGGCGAGCAGTACTTC

size: few
J: TRBJ2-5
D: TRBD1
V: TRBV7-9
CDR3: CASSRQGETQYF
DNA: TGTGCCAGCAGCCGACAGGGGGAGACCCAGTACTTC

size: -
J: TRBJ2-5
D: TRBD1
V: TRBV9
CDR3: CASSLGTGPRQETQYF
DNA: TGTGCCAGCTCCCTCGGGACAGGGCCGAGGCAAGAGACCCAGTACTTC

size: few
J: TRBJ2-7
D: -
V: TRBV28
CDR3: CASSTLPYEQYF
DNA: TGTGCCAGCAGCACTTTGCCATACGAGCAGTACTTC

size: -
J: TRBJ2-1
D: -
V: TRBV28
CDR3: CASLRAGPFRSSYNEQFF
DNA: TGTGCCAGCTTACGGGCAGGGCCATTTCGGAGCTCCTACAATGAGCAGTTCTTC

size: few
J: TRBJ2-6
D: TRBD2
V: TRBV5-1
CDR3: CASSSAGSSGANVLTF
DNA: TGCGCCAGCAGCTCAGCGGGAAGCTCTGGGGCCAACGTCCTGACTTTC

size: -
J: TRBJ2-3
D: TRBD1
V: TRBV7-9
CDR3: CASSFRQGLADTQYF
DNA: TGTGCCAGCAGCTTCCGACAGGGTCTCGCAGATACGCAGTATTTT

size: -
J: TRBJ2-5
D: TRBD2
V: TRBV29-1
CDR3: CSTIAGGPGETQYF
DNA: TGCAGCACTATAGCGGGAGGGCCAGGAGAGACCCAGTACTTC

size: -
J: TRBJ1-2
D: -
V: TRBV30
CDR3: CAWVQGDYGYTF
DNA: TGTGCCTGGGTACAGGGAGACTATGGCTACACCTTC

size: -
J: TRBJ1-5
D: -
V: TRBV28
CDR3: CASSYQSTQPQHF
DNA: TGTGCCAGCAGTTATCAGAGCACGCAGCCCCAGCATTTT

size: -
J: TRBJ1-1
D: -
V: TRBV29-1
CDR3: CSVVKGTSNTEAFF
DNA: TGCAGCGTTGTGAAGGGGACGTCGAACACTGAAGCTTTCTTT

size: -
J: TRBJ2-2
D: -
V: TRBV6-1
CDR3: CASSERRDAGELFF
DNA: TGTGCCAGCAGTGAAAGGAGGGACGCCGGGGAGCTGTTTTTT

size: once
J: TRBJ1-5
D: -
V: TRBV2
CDR3: CASRTQSNQPQHF
DNA: TGTGCCAGCAGGACCCAGAGTAATCAGCCCCAGCATTTT

size: -
J: TRBJ2-5
D: -
V: TRBV30
CDR3: CAWSPGDSETQYF
DNA: TGTGCCTGGAGTCCAGGGGATTCGGAGACCCAGTACTTC

size: -
J: TRBJ2-1
D: -
V: TRBV7-2
CDR3: CASSLEPTSYNEQFF
DNA: TGTGCCAGCAGCTTAGAACCAACCTCATACAATGAGCAGTTCTTC

size: once
J: TRBJ1-1
D: -
V: TRBV30
CDR3: CAWSGGQNTEAFF
DNA: TGTGCCTGGAGTGGAGGGCAGAACACTGAAGCTTTCTTT

size: -
J: TRBJ2-2
D: -
V: TRBV30
CDR3: CAWSVTRRYGVGTGELFF
DNA: TGTGCCTGGAGTGTCACTCGTCGCTATGGGGTAGGGACCGGGGAGCTGTTTTTT

size: -
J: TRBJ2-1
D: -
V: TRBV11-2
CDR3: CASSDGPLVNEQFF
DNA: TGTGCCAGCAGCGATGGACCCTTAGTGAATGAGCAGTTCTTC

size: few
J: TRBJ2-7
D: TRBD2
V: TRBV7-9
CDR3: CASSLGGGRVAYEQYF
DNA: TGTGCCAGCAGCTTAGGAGGAGGGAGGGTCGCCTACGAGCAGTACTTC

size: -
J: TRBJ2-3
D: TRBD2
V: TRBV5-4
CDR3: CASSTSVSSTDTQYF
DNA: TGTGCCAGCAGTACTAGCGTTTCTAGCACAGATACGCAGTATTTT

size: -
J: TRBJ2-1
D: -
V: TRBV28
CDR3: CASRSRIEEQFF
DNA: TGTGCCAGCAGGAGTCGAATTGAGGAGCAGTTCTTC

size: -
J: TRBJ1-5
D: TRBD1
V: TRBV30
CDR3: CAWKATGGGNQPQHF
DNA: TGTGCCTGGAAAGCAACAGGGGGCGGCAATCAGCCCCAGCATTTT

size: few
J: TRBJ2-3
D: TRBD1
V: TRBV29-1
CDR3: CSGNTGGTDTQYF
DNA: TGCAGCGGGAATACAGGGGGCACGGATACGCAGTATTTT

size: -
J: TRBJ1-1
D: -
V: TRBV5-1
CDR3: CASSSSDPPGRGSEAFF
DNA: TGCGCCAGCAGCTCATCGGACCCTCCAGGGAGGGGGTCTGAAGCTTTCTTT

size: -
J: TRBJ2-2
D: TRBD1
V: TRBV29-1
CDR3: CSVEETGLGAGELFF
DNA: TGCAGCGTTGAAGAGACAGGGCTTGGAGCCGGGGAGCTGTTTTTT

size: -
J: TRBJ2-7
D: -
V: TRBV29-1
CDR3: CSVLFMGPEQYF
DNA: TGCAGCGTCCTTTTCATGGGGCCCGAGCAGTACTTC

size: few
J: TRBJ2-3
D: -
V: TRBV29-1
CDR3: CSVAGEAATQYF
DNA: TGCAGCGTTGCAGGGGAAGCAGCTACGCAGTATTTT